The 8 T cell receptor beta chains below all came from one sample that was sequenced in a study of cytomegalovirus exposure and HLA in healthy donors. The PCR made use of 60 Vbeta and 13 Jbeta primers. The protocol was immunoSEQ multiplex PCR, while the TCRdb copy is restricted to in-frame clones and leaves out a portion. The table has roughly 250,000 clones, 80% seen once; the top ten hold more than 0.3%. Material: PBMCs. These receptors originate from a girl aged 2-9 years in good health and CMV-seronegative.

The CDR3 protein is CASRRTGSDSPLHF. The DNA of the CDR3 is TGTGCCAGCAGACGGACAGGTTCGGATTCACCCCTCCACTTT. The chain links TRBV2 to TRBJ1-6; 7 bases align to TRBD1. From germline, CDR1 is SNHLY and CDR2 FYNNEI. The J segment lost 8 bases and the V segment lost 6 bases, leaving 7 bases of the junction unmatched. The length of the CDR3 is 14 residues. Drawing the rest from reference TRBV2 and TRBJ1-6, the complete variable domain is EPEVTQTPSHQVTQMGQEVILRCVPISNHLYFYWYRQILGQKVEFLVSFYNNEISEKSEIFDDQFSVERPDGSNFTLKIRSTKLEDSAMYFCASRRTGSDSPLHFGNGTRLTVT.

This chain uses TRBV2 with TRBJ2-5, with 8 bases fitting TRBD1. Trimming at V came to 10 bases and at J to 4 bases, leaving 11 bases not matched to a gene. Germline V lookup: CDR1 SNHLY, CDR2 FYNNEI. The CDR3 runs 14 residues. CDR3 in DNA: TGTGCCACCAAGGACAGGGCCCGGGGAGAGACCCAGTACTTC. Translated, it gives CATKDRARGETQYF.

The V and J genes are TRBV5-4 and TRBJ2-7, with 7 bases aligning to TRBD2. Germline loops: CDR1 SGHNT, CDR2 YYREEE (reference sequence). The CDR3 loop spans 16 amino acids. The V gene end was trimmed by 0 bases and the J gene end by 4 bases; junction bases not matched to a gene: 10. CDR3 amino acids: CASSLVGRGLRYEQYF. CDR3 DNA: TGTGCCAGCAGCTTGGTGGGTAGGGGACTACGTTACGAGCAGTACTTC.

This clone occurred once. The chain recombines TRBV6-5 with TRBJ1-2; D gene unclear. The CDR3 length is 14 residues. V was clipped by 0 bases and J by 2 bases, with 7 bases between them. The germline CDR1 and CDR2 sequences are MNHEY and SVGAGI. For the CDR3, the DNA is TGTGCCAGCAGTTACTCGGCAGAAAACTATGGCTACACCTTC. It translates to CASSYSAENYGYTF.

V gene TRBV4-1 combines with J gene TRBJ1-5, with D maybe TRBD1 (5 bases). Trimming cost V 4 bases and J 4 bases, with 11 bases left between them. This CDR3 has 14 residues. Germline V gives CDR1 MGHRA, CDR2 YSYEKL. CDR3 sequence (DNA): TGCGCCAGCAGCCCAACGGGGGGAAATCAGCCCCAGCATTTT. Protein product: CASSPTGGNQPQHF.

V gene TRBV18 combines with J gene TRBJ2-3; D perhaps matches TRBD2 (5 bases). The germline CDR1 and CDR2 sequences are KGHSH and LQKENI. V lost 1 base and J lost 2, with 16 bases in between. There are 17 residues in the CDR3. CDR3 DNA: TGTGCCAGCTCACCACAGCTAGCCGATAGACCCACAGATACGCAGTATTTT. Residues: CASSPQLADRPTDTQYF.

The V gene is TRBV21-1, the J gene TRBJ2-1; TRBD2, the table's D call, lacks a check against the DNA. TRBV21-1 corresponds to a pseudogene. This CDR3 has 17 residues. Here the CDR3 DNA reads TGTGCCAGCAGCTCCCGTGGGACTAGCGGGAGGTCCAATGAGCAGTTCTTC. Translating gives CASSSRGTSGRSNEQFF.

The chain links TRBV6-4 to TRBJ2-1, with 11 bases that match TRBD2. Germline V gene lookup returns CDR1 MRHNA and CDR2 SNTAGT. The CDR3 covers 15 residues. J was trimmed by 5 bases and V by 5 bases; bases with no gene match: 5. The CDR3 sequence: CASSKLAGANNEQFF. The CDR3 region has the DNA TGTGCCAGCAGTAAACTAGCGGGGGCCAACAATGAGCAGTTCTTC.